One sample yielded the 26 T cell receptor beta chains listed below, sequenced in a study of human T cells and chemical hapten exposure. Specified time point: patch test 1, 2 weeks after DPC sensitization. Sample treatment: therapeutic diphenylcyclopropenone sensitization with weekly scalp DPC. Each CDR3 protein gets one entry after TCRdb re-called the RACE reads with MiXCR. The data show roughly 86,000 distinct CDR3 sequences, with about 11% seen just once and about 2.4% held by the top ten. This material consisted of whole blood, taken in connection with sensitization to the hapten diphenylcyclopropenone (DPC). The receptors originated from a middle-aged man with alopecia areata. Some clones in this sample may be carry-over from other donors' samples.

V gene TRBV29-1 combines with J gene TRBJ2-7, with a possible D match to TRBD1 (5 bases). Trimming took off 5 bases at V and 2 bases at J, with 13 bases between the two ends. CDR3 length equals 13 residues. Per germline, CDR1 SQVTM and CDR2 ANQGSEA. In DNA form, the CDR3 reads TGCAGCGTTTCCGGACAAGAAGCCTACGAGCAGTACTTC. This codes for CSVSGQEAYEQYF.

This chain connects TRBV28 to TRBJ2-7; either TRBD1 or TRBD2 may fit D (5 bases each). The CDR3 is 15 residues long. V shed 8 bases and J shed 2 bases, with 19 bases lying between them. CDR1 is MDHEN, CDR2 SYDVKM, per germline. This CDR3 reads CASFSRDRVAYEQYF. The CDR3 bases are TGTGCCAGCTTCTCCCGGGACCGCGTTGCCTACGAGCAGTACTTC.

At least ten counts were recorded for this clonotype. The chain has TRBV12-3 or TRBV12-4 and TRBJ2-3; D is unclear. Trimming left V 1 base short and J 2 bases short, with 13 bases between. This CDR3 has 16 residues. CDR3 sequence reads: CASSLVGFSDTDTQYF. CDR3 sequence (DNA): TGTGCCAGCAGTTTAGTAGGGTTCAGTGACACAGATACGCAGTATTTT.

This clonotype came up a few times. This CDR3 is CASSTLAGGPTDTQYF. CDR3 DNA: TGTGCCAGCAGTACACTAGCGGGAGGGCCTACAGATACGCAGTATTTT. This chain joins TRBV6-4 and TRBJ2-3, with 13 bases identical to TRBD2. Losses at the gene ends were 5 bases for V and 3 bases for J; bases not matched to a gene: 5. CDR3 size: 16 residues. CDR1 is MRHNA and CDR2 is SNTAGT in the germline V gene.

This clonotype came up many times. The V call is TRBV20-1, the J call TRBJ2-3, with unresolved D. The ends were cut back, 2 bases at V and 2 bases at J, with 5 bases in the middle. CDR3 length: 12 residues. CDR1 and CDR2 from the germline V gene are DFQATT and SNEGSKA (reference sequence). The CDR3 reads CSARPLTDTQYF. The CDR3 DNA reads as TGCAGTGCTAGACCGCTCACAGATACGCAGTATTTT.

In DNA form, the CDR3 reads TGTGCCACCCTTGGGAGAACCACAGATACGCAGTATTTT. Translated: CATLGRTTDTQYF. This rearrangement joins TRBV15 to TRBJ2-3; maybe TRBD2 (5 bases). The CDR3 totals 13 residues. Germline CDR1 and CDR2: LNHNV and YYDKDF (reference sequence). V was clipped by 8 bases and J by 2 bases, with 11 bases between them.

This clonotype turned up a few times. J is TRBJ2-1 and V is TRBV12-3 or TRBV12-4; D is unclear. Trimming left V 3 bases short and J 4 bases short, with 10 bases between. There are 14 residues in the CDR3. The CDR3 sequence is CASSLGLRYNEQFF. The CDR3 nucleotides are TGTGCCAGCAGTTTGGGCTTGAGGTACAATGAGCAGTTCTTC.

In this sample, this clonotype turned up many times. This rearrangement joins TRBV10-3 to TRBJ2-1, with 9 positions matching TRBD2. In germline, CDR1 is ENHRY, CDR2 SYGVKD. V lost 9 bases, J lost 3 bases, and 6 bases stayed unmatched. This CDR3 is built from 14 residues. CDR3 sequence (DNA): TGTGCCATTGGTAGGCGGGAGGGCTACAATGAGCAGTTCTTC. Its translation is CAIGRREGYNEQFF.

The chain is built from TRBV14 and TRBJ2-1, with D hard to call. Germline loops: CDR1 SGHDN, CDR2 FVKESK. This CDR3 spans 12 amino acids. Trimming removed 3 bases at V and 8 bases at J, with 8 bases between. CDR3 amino acids: CASSHDTHEQFF. CDR3 sequence (DNA): TGTGCCAGCAGCCACGACACCCATGAGCAGTTCTTC.

This sequence joins TRBV2 and TRBJ1-1; the D is unclear. V lost 3 bases and J lost 1, with 9 bases in between. Germline V gene sequence: CDR1 SNHLY, CDR2 FYNNEI. The CDR3 is made up of 14 amino acids. DNA for the CDR3: TGTGCCAGCAGTGATTTTCGGGGGAACACTGAAGCTTTCTTT. As protein: CASSDFRGNTEAFF.

The V and J genes are TRBV6-2 or TRBV6-3 and TRBJ1-2, with D maybe TRBD1 (5 bases). CDR1 MNHEY and CDR2 SVGEGT come from the germline V gene. The CDR3 sequence is 14 residues long. Trimming removed 2 bases from V and 8 bases from J, with 15 bases in between. The CDR3 nucleotides are TGTGCCAGCAGTTACGAAGGCCCAGGGAGCGGCTACACCTTC. It yields the protein CASSYEGPGSGYTF.

This chain uses TRBV9 with TRBJ2-3; no clear D. The CDR3 spans 14 residues. CDR1 and CDR2 (germline): SGDLS, YYNGEE. Trimming removed 4 bases at V and 0 bases at J, with 9 bases between. CDR3 loop: CASSKISSTDTQYF. In DNA form, the CDR3 reads TGTGCCAGCAGCAAAATCTCTAGCACAGATACGCAGTATTTT.

This clonotype was counted only a few times. The V call is TRBV30, the J call TRBJ1-6, with 9 bases identical to TRBD1. After removal of 6 bases from V and 9 bases from J, the junction contained 9 bases not matched to a gene. Germline V CDR1 and CDR2: GTSNPN, SVGIG (reference sequence). The CDR3 is made up of 14 amino acids. CDR3 nucleotides: TGTGCCTGCGTCAACGGACAGGGGAGTTCACCCCTCCACTTT. Translated, it gives CACVNGQGSSPLHF.

This clonotype has ten or more counts. The chain employs TRBV20-1 and TRBJ2-5; no definite D call. The CDR3 has 11 amino acids. Germline-derived CDR1 and CDR2 are DFQATT and SNEGSKA (reference sequence). Trimming cost V 1 base and J 3 bases, with 3 bases left between them. CDR3 sequence (DNA): TGCAGTGCTAGAGCGGAAGAGACCCAGTACTTC. It specifies CSARAEETQYF.

The table lists this clonotype with many counts. The V and J genes are TRBV18 and TRBJ2-3; 7 nucleotides line up with TRBD1. The J segment lost 2 bases and the V segment lost 4 bases, leaving 3 bases of the junction unmatched. This CDR3 contains 14 residues. Germline V gene lookup returns CDR1 KGHSH and CDR2 LQKENI. The CDR3 sequence is CASSQQGTTDTQYF. The CDR3 coding sequence is TGTGCCAGCTCACAACAGGGGACCACAGATACGCAGTATTTT.

The chain uses TRBV7-9 and TRBJ2-1; 9 bases align to TRBD1. The CDR3 has 15 amino acids. CDR1 and CDR2 (germline): SEHNR, FQNEAQ (reference sequence). Trimming at V came to 5 bases and at J to 5 bases, leaving 7 bases not matched to a gene. Written as DNA, the CDR3 is TGTGCCAGCAGCGTAAGCCGGGACAGGGACAATGAGCAGTTCTTC. As protein: CASSVSRDRDNEQFF.

The V and J genes are TRBV7-9 and TRBJ2-1; 13 nucleotides match TRBD2. The CDR3 runs 14 residues. Germline CDR1 is SEHNR and CDR2 is FQNEAQ (reference sequence). V lost 8 bases, J lost 4 bases, and 2 bases stayed unmatched. CDR3 residues: CASALAGGYNEQFF. The CDR3 DNA reads as TGTGCCAGCGCACTAGCGGGAGGGTACAATGAGCAGTTCTTC.

The chain links TRBV20-1 to TRBJ2-3; TRBD2 agrees at 13 bases. V was pared by 6 bases and J by 4 bases, with 4 bases of the junction left unmatched. CDR1 and CDR2 from the germline V gene are DFQATT and SNEGSKA (reference sequence). This CDR3 region has 14 residues. In DNA form, the CDR3 reads TGCAGTGCCCCACTAGCGGGAGGGCCAGATACGCAGTATTTT. This translates into CSAPLAGGPDTQYF.

This clonotype showed up just a few times. The chain is built from TRBV5-6 and TRBJ1-1, with D possibly TRBD1 on 5 matching bases. The V end lost 0 bases, the J end lost 5 bases, and 11 bases lay between the germline ends. Germline CDR1 is SGHDT and CDR2 is YYEEEE. This CDR3 is 14 amino acids long. For the CDR3, the DNA is TGTGCCAGCAGCTTGGGACGGAAGGGGACTGAAGCTTTCTTT. This translates into CASSLGRKGTEAFF.

The chain combines TRBV11-2 with TRBJ2-5; D is ambiguous. Germline CDR1 is SGHAT and CDR2 is FQNNGV. CDR3 length: 13 amino acids. Trimming removed 2 bases from V and 1 base from J, with 5 bases in between. In nucleotides, the CDR3 is TGTGCCAGCAGCTTACGAGGCCAAGAGACCCAGTACTTC. Translation gives CASSLRGQETQYF.

This clonotype has a handful of counts. The chain uses TRBV6-5 and TRBJ2-6; TRBD1 or TRBD2 may be the D gene (5 bases each). This CDR3 comprises 16 residues. Trimming took 5 bases from V and 0 from J, leaving 11 bases between them. Germline V gene sequence: CDR1 MNHEY, CDR2 SVGAGI. The CDR3 loop reads CASSRPGLSGANVLTF. CDR3 bases: TGTGCCAGCAGTCGGCCGGGGCTCTCTGGGGCCAACGTCCTGACTTTC.

This clonotype was detected only a few times. The chain has TRBV4-3 and TRBJ2-7, with D uncertain. Germline V CDR1 and CDR2: LGHNA, YSLEER. CDR3 length equals 13 residues. The ends were cut back, 1 base at V and 3 bases at J, with 7 bases in the middle. The DNA for the CDR3 is TGCGCCAGCAGCCAAGGCCCGGGCTACGAGCAGTACGTC. It translates to CASSQGPGYEQYV.

The chain joins TRBV13 to TRBJ2-5; no clear D. The V end lost 5 bases, the J end lost 2 bases, and 24 bases lay between the germline ends. CDR1 is PRHDT, CDR2 FYEKMQ, per germline (reference sequence). The CDR3 runs to 18 residues. The CDR3 loop is CASSPNPSDLIEQETQYF. The CDR3 nucleotides are TGTGCCAGCAGCCCCAACCCGTCAGACCTGATCGAGCAAGAGACCCAGTACTTC.

This clonotype was recorded a few times. The chain couples TRBV9 to TRBJ2-3; D gene unclear. From germline, CDR1 is SGDLS and CDR2 YYNGEE. The length of the CDR3 is 12 residues. Trimming left V 3 bases short and J 5 bases short, with 7 bases between. In nucleotides, the CDR3 is TGTGCCAGCAGCGGACCGGTAGATACGCAGTATTTT. This sequence encodes CASSGPVDTQYF.

The chain carries TRBV3-1 and TRBJ2-3; a weak D match, TRBD2 (5 bases). V was clipped by 1 base and J by 2 bases, with 7 bases between them. The CDR3 spans 14 residues. Germline V gives CDR1 LGHDT, CDR2 YNNKEL (reference sequence). DNA of the CDR3: TGTGCCAGCAGCCAAGCGGGGATCACAGATACGCAGTATTTT. This gives the protein CASSQAGITDTQYF.

V and J are TRBV6-2 or TRBV6-3 and TRBJ2-1; 12 nucleotides align to TRBD2. With V trimmed by 8 bases and J by 7 bases, 6 bases remained unmatched. Germline CDR1 reads MNHEY; CDR2 reads SVGEGT. This CDR3 is 14 amino acids long. The CDR3: CASLRLAGGNEQFF. For the CDR3, the DNA is TGTGCCAGCCTCAGGCTAGCGGGAGGGAATGAGCAGTTCTTC.